Given below is one TCR beta chain in context. This clonotype has only a few counts. Its recognized antigen is unknown. No per-base quality is available; no much larger clone lies one base away. Immediately after resection, surgical brain or tumor specimens were cryofrozen in liquid nitrogen, and peripheral blood cells were collected at the same time. This sample is part of a study of glioma-infiltrating T cells listed by TCRdb under 2016. About the investigation overall: Low-grade gliomas were WHO grade II oligodendrogliomas or astrocytomas, and glioblastomas were WHO grade IV tumors sampled at initial rather than recurrent diagnosis. To measure how far tissue and blood T-cell populations diverged, each tissue-infiltrating repertoire was compared against the peripheral blood repertoire of the same patient. The study sequenced TCR alpha- and beta-chain repertoires from glioma tissue, from non-neoplastic brain tissue and from matched peripheral blood mononuclear cells. Glioma patients received dexamethasone for six or fewer days before surgery. For blood libraries, the target was roughly 4.5- to 10-fold sequencing coverage of about 990,000 peripheral T cells. The paired cohort comprised three low-grade glioma patients, eight or nine primary glioblastoma patients and three non-glioma patients contributing non-neoplastic brain tissue. On the study overall, not on this receptor specifically: Very few CDR3 sequences were found to be shared between tissue and blood, and this scarcity was attributed to high CDR3 diversity and limited sampling. Patients with low tissue-blood divergence were marked by a signature set of shared blood CDR3 motifs, and this signature set was depleted in highly divergent patients. VJ-independent divergence between tissue and blood was lower than expected in non-neoplastic patients but higher than expected in all gliomas, particularly low-grade gliomas. Group comparisons were based on small numbers of patients: three non-neoplastic, three low-grade glioma and eight or nine glioblastoma patients.

The CDR3 goes from the cysteine to the phenylalanine over 13 residues. Only the CDR3 region is kept as DNA, spanning 39 bases read in frame from base 1. V is cut by 2 bases and J by 2 bases, and the space between the germline ends is 10 bases. The germline V gene encodes CDR1 DFQATT and CDR2 SNEGSKA (reference sequence). TCR alpha and beta CDR3 regions were amplified with the iRepertoire nested amplicon-rescue multiplex PCR (arm-PCR) platform from RNA. The input for one-step reverse transcription and amplification was about 100-450 ng of tissue mRNA or PBMC total RNA. Following bead purification, Illumina adapters were added by a secondary multiplex PCR, and the libraries were gel-purified between 200 and 400 bp. The libraries contained internal 6-nucleotide barcodes that were used for demultiplexing. Libraries were sequenced on an Illumina MiSeq with 2x220 or 2x250 nucleotide paired-end reads. Per the source publication's procedure: Paired reads were merged with FLASH 1.2.11 and aligned to the GRCh37 human genome with BWA-MEM before extracting TRA and TRB reads. For V and J assignment, an IMGT-derived reference of cassette sequences and CDR3 motifs that included pseudogenes was used. Reads were translated in three frames, and productive CDR3s were defined as those with a C...FGXG motif and no stop codons. A clonotype was defined as a unique combination of a V-J cassette pair and a CDR3 amino acid sequence. Reads were filtered by Hamming distance, thresholded by each sample's sequence error rate in mapped regions. The raw public reads went through TCRdb reprocessing: fastp at Q25, MiXCR clone calling, in-frame beta chains kept. Every CDR3 protein is listed once, alongside the most common genes and DNA of its rows. The V and J calls come from TCRdb's annotation, not from the publication. The sample table records 300,000 to 400,000 distinct CDR3 sequences; 35% to 45% of these occur just once. 9.5% to 15% of the sample lies in the top ten.

The chain joins TRBV20-1 to TRBJ2-7; perhaps TRBD2 is the D gene, with 6 bases matching. Sequencing was done on a sample of glioma tissue, nonneoplastic brain tissue, or PBMCs (not recorded which). The source of this sequence is a human donor with low-grade glioma or glioblastoma, undergoing nonglioma brain surgery, or in good health (not recorded which). The nucleotides are TGCAGTGCTAGAATTAGCGGTACCTACGAGCAGTACTTC. This is translated as CSARISGTYEQYF.